This T cell receptor (beta chain) was observed in a study of T cells in Graves' hyperthyroidism and ophthalmopathy. Amplification of TCR beta CDR3 regions used RNA as the template. In the first-round RT-PCR of the TCR CDR3, the HTBI primer set was used. MiXCR, applied by TCRdb to the multiplex PCR reads, yields one record per CDR3 protein. The sample lists roughly 200,000 distinct CDR3 sequences; around 19% were seen once. This clonotype was detected many times. Trimming left V 4 bases short and J 6 bases short, with 10 bases between. CDR1 is GTSNPN and CDR2 is SVGIG in the germline V gene (reference sequence). This CDR3 comprises 13 residues. Clinical symptoms, serum thyroxine and TRAb, thyroid ultrasound and orbital computed tomography together formed the diagnostic basis.

The chain employs TRBV30 and TRBJ1-6, with a possible D match to TRBD1 (5 bases). This TCR derives from a man aged 40-50 years with Graves' hyperthyroidism. The sample was blood. This CDR3 is CAWTSRGNSPLHF. The DNA of the CDR3 is TGTGCCTGGACAAGTAGGGGTAATTCACCCCTCCACTTT.